Reported below is one T cell receptor beta chain. The V end lost 3 bases, the J end lost 9 bases, and 15 bases lay between the germline ends. The CDR3 contains 13 residues. Germline V gene data show CDR1 as DFQATT and CDR2 as SNEGSKA (reference sequence). The data were obtained in a study of blood T cell repertoires in COVID-19. In the study overall: COVID-19 samples from acute and convalescent phases originated in the United States, Italy and Spain.

Authors' methods: The authors estimated nucleated cell counts from reference gene primer amplification. Sequencing used immunoSEQ multiplex PCR; TCRdb keeps in-frame clones, though not all of them. The D gene and trimming were derived from the DNA, and the V and J assignments and clone size from that table. Of fewer than 350,000 clones listed, around 85% are singletons. This receptor was taken from a woman aged 50 to 60 who had recovered from COVID-19. The chain is built from TRBV20-1 and TRBJ2-1, with TRBD2 as a possible D gene (5 bases). The sample comprised PBMCs or T cells enriched from blood (not recorded which). CDR3 bases: TGCAGTGCTAGTTCGCCTAGCCGGCTTGAGCAGTTCTTC. Protein: CSASSPSRLEQFF.